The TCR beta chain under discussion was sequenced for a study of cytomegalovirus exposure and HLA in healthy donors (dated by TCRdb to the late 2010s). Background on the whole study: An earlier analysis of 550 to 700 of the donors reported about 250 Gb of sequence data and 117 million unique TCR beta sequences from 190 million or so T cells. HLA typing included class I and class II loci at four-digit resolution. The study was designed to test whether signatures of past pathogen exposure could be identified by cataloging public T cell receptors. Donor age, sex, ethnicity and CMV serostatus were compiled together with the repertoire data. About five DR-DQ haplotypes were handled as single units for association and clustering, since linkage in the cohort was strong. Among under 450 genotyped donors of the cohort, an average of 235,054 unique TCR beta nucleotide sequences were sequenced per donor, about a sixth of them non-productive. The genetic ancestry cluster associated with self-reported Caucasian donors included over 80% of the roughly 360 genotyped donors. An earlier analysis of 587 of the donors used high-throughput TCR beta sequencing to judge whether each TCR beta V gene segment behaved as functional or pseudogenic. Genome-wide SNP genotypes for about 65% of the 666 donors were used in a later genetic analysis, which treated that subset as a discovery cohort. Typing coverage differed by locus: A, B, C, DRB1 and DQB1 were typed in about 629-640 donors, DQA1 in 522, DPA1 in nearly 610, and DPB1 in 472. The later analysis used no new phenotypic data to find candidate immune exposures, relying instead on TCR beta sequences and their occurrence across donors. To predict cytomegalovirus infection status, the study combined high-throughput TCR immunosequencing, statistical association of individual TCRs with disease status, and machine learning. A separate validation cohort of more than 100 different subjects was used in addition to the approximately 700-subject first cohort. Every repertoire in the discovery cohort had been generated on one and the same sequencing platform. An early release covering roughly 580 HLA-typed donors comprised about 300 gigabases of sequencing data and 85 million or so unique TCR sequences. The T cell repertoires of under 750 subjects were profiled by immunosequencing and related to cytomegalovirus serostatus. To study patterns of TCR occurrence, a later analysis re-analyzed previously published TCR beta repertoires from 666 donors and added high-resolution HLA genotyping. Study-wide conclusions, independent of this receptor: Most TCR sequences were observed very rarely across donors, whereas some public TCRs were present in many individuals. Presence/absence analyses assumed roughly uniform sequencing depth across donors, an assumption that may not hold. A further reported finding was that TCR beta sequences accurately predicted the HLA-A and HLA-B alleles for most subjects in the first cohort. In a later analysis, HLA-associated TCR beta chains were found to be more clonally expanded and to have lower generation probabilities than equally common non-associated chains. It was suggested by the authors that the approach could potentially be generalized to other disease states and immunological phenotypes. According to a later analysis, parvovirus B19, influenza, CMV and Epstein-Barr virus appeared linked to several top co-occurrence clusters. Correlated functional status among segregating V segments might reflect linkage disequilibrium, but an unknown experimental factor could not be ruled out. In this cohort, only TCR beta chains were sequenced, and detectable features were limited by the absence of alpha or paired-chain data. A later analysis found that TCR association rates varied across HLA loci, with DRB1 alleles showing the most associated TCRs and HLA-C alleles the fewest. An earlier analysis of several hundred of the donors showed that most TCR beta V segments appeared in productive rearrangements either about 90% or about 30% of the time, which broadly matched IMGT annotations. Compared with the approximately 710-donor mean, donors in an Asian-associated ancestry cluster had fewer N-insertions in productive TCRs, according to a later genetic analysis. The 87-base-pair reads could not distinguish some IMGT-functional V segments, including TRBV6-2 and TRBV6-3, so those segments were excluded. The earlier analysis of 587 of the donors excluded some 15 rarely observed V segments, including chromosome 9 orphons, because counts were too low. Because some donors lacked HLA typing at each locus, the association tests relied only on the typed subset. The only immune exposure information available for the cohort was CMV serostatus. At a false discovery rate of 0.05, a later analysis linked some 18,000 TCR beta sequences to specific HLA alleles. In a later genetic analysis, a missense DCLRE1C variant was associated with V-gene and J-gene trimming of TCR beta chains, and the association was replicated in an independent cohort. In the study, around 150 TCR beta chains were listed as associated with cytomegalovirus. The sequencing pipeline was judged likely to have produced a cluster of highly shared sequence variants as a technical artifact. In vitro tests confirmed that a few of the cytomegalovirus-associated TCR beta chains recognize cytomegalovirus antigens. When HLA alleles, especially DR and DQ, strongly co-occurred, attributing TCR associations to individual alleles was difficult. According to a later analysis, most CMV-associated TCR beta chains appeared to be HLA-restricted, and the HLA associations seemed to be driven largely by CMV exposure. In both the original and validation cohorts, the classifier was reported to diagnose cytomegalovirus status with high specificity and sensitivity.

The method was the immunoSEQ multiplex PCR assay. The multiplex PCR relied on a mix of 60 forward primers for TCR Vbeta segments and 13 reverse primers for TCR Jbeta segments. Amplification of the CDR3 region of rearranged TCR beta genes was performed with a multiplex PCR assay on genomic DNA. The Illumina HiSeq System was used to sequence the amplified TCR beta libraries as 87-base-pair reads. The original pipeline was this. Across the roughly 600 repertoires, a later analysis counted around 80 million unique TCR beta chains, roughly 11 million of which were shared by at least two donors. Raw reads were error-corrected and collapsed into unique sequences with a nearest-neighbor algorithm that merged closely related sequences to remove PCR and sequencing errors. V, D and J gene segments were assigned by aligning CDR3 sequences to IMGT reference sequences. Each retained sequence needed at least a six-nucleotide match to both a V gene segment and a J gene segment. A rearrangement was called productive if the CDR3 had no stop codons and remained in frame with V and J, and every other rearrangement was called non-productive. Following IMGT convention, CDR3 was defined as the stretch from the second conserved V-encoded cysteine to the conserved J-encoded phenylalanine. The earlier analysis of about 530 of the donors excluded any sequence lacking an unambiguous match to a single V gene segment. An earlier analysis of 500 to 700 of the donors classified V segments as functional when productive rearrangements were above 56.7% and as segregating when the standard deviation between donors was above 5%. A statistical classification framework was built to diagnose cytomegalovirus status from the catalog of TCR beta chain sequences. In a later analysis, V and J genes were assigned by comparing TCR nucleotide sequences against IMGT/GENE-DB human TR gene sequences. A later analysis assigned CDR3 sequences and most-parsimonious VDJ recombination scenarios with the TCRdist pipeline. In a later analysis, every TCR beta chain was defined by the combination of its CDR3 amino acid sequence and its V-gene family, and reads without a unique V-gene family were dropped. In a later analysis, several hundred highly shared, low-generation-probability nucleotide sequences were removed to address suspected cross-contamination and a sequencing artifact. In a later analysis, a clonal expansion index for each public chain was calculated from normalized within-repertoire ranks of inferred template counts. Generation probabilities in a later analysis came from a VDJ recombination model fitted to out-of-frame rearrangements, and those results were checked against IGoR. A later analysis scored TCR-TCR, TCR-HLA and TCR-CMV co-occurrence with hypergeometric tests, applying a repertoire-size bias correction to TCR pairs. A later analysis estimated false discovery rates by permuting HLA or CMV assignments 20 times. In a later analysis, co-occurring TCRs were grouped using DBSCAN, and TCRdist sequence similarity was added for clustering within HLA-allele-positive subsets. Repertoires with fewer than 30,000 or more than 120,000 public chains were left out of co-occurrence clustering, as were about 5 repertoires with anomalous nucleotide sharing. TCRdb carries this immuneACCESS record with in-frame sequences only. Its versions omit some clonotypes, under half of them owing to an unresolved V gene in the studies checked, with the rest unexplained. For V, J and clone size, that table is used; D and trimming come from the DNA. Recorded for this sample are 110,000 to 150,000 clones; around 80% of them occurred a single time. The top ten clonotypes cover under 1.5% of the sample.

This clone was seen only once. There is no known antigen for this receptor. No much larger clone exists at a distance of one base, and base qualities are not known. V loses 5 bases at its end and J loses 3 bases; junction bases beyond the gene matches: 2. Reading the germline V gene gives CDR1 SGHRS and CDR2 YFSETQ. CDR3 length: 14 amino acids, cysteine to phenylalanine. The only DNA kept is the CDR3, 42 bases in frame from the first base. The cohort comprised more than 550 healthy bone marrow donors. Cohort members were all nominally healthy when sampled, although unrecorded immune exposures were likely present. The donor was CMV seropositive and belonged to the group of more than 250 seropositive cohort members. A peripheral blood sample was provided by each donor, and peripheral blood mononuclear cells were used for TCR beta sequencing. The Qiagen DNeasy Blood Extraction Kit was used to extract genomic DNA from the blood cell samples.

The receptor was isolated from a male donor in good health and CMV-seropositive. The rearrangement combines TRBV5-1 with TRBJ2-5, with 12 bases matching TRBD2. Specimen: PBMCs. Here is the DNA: TGCGCCAGCAGTTGGACTAGCGGGGAAGAGACCCAGTACTTC. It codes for CASSWTSGEETQYF.